The 2 T cell receptor beta chains listed next were all sequenced from one sample in a study of molecular identifiers for immune sequencing clone quantification. TCRdb re-analysed the PCR reads in MiXCR, keeping a single row per CDR3 protein. The repertoire holds tens of thousands of distinct CDR3 sequences, with approximately 18% as singletons. The sample taken for sequencing was naive CD8+ T cells from blood, with Jurkat cell RNA spiked in. Regarding subset: FACS-sorted CD8+CD4-CCR7+CD45RA+ naive T cells. The receptor source for this set is a human donor in good health. Some libraries in this study had Jurkat cell RNA spiked in.

Turning to this clonotype: This may be a read error, as it is one base from a much larger clone. The gene calls are TRBV7-6 and TRBJ1-4, with a tentative D call TRBD1 (5 bases). The length of the CDR3 is 14 residues. Germline V CDR1 and CDR2: SGHVS, FNYEAQ. The CDR3 loop is CASSLGHLNGKLFF. The CDR3 DNA sequence: TGTGCCAGCAGCCTGGGGCACCTTAATGGAAAACTGTTTTTT.

A note on this clonotype: One junction end does not reproduce the germline sequence, and a read error may be involved. V usage is TRBV4-3 and J usage is TRBJ2-2; 8 bases agree with TRBD1. The CDR3 runs to 18 residues. In germline, CDR1 is LGHNA, CDR2 YSLEER. This chain's CDR3 is CASSQQTGTGFGTGELSF. In DNA, the CDR3 is TGCGCCAGCAGCCAACAAACCGGGACAGGCTTCGGCACCGGGGAGCTGTCTTTT.